Sequencing of this T cell receptor beta chain was carried out in a study of blood T cell repertoires in COVID-19. Study-wide context: Samples taken during acute and convalescent COVID-19 were collected in the United States, Italy and Spain.

Method: immunoSEQ multiplex PCR; TCRdb's copy keeps in-frame clones and lacks some. The data show a few hundred thousand clones, 88% seen once. Those designated as exposed participants met a COVID-19 case within 2 weeks before study entry. The germline gives CDR1 KGHSH, CDR2 LQKENI. Trimming cost V 0 bases and J 4 bases; bases outside gene matches: 1. There are 14 residues in the CDR3. The receptor was isolated from a woman aged 25 to 39 who had been exposed to COVID-19. The sequenced material came from PBMCs or T cells enriched from blood (not recorded which). The chain uses TRBV18 and TRBJ2-5, with 8 bases matching TRBD2. This chain's CDR3 is CASSPPAGVETQYF. In DNA, the CDR3 is TGTGCCAGCTCACCACCAGCGGGGGTAGAGACCCAGTACTTC.